The TCR beta chain under discussion was sequenced for a study of T-cell reconstitution after alpha-beta-depleted transplantation in children. Regarding the study as a whole: There were reportedly several hundred expanded graft clones from which alpha-beta T cells came about two months after transplant. Newly produced T cells mostly accounted for T-cell counts and diversity one year post-transplant. Surviving recipient T cells and thymic progenitors produced the high day-60 TCRbeta diversity seen in some patients.

This clonotype was recorded at least ten times. As yet, its antigen is unknown. Unique molecular identifiers were incorporated during preparation of the TCRbeta library. MiXCR, applied by TCRdb to the PCR reads, yields one record per CDR3 protein. The sample shows hundreds of thousands of distinct CDR3 sequences, nearly 8% of them seen only once. V was clipped by 6 bases and J by 2 bases, with 13 bases between them. The CDR3 loop spans 14 amino acids. The source of this sequence is a female patient under 10 years old who had a stem cell transplant for Fanconi anemia, so the T cells may come from the graft donor. The sequences come from peripheral blood, collected 360 days after TCRalphabeta/CD19-depleted stem cell transplant. The chain links TRBV12-3 or TRBV12-4 to TRBJ1-1, with D possibly being TRBD1 (6 bases). The CDR3 nucleotides read TGTGCCAGCAGCTCCCAGGGGACTAACACTGAAGCTTTCTTT. Protein: CASSSQGTNTEAFF.